Below, 29 T cell receptor beta chains from the same sample are listed, as sequenced in a study of T cells in Graves' hyperthyroidism and ophthalmopathy. Amplified regions were TCR beta CDR3 sequences from RNA transcripts. The study used the HTBI primer set for a first-round RT-PCR of the TCR CDR3. In TCRdb, the multiplex PCR reads were re-called with MiXCR into one record per CDR3 protein. The sample yields some 400,000 distinct CDR3 sequences, approximately 15% seen once. Input material: blood. The receptors stem from a man aged 25 to 40 with Graves' hyperthyroidism that later progressed to Graves' ophthalmopathy.

The rearrangement uses TRBV30 and TRBJ2-7; perhaps TRBD2 as D (5 bases). CDR3 length: 15 residues. From germline, CDR1 is GTSNPN and CDR2 SVGIG (reference sequence). Trimming pared 0 bases from V and 4 bases from J, leaving 16 bases between. The CDR3 here is CAWSVWESLGYEQYF. The CDR3 DNA sequence: TGTGCCTGGAGTGTCTGGGAGTCCCTTGGATACGAGCAGTACTTC.

This clonotype has more than one count but fewer than ten. The chain is built from TRBV28 and TRBJ1-5, with TRBD1 as a possible D gene (5 bases). V shed 3 bases and J shed 6 bases, with 12 bases lying between them. The CDR3 consists of 14 residues. The germline CDR1 and CDR2 sequences are MDHEN and SYDVKM. The CDR3 reads CASSLAATGQPQHF. The CDR3 bases are TGTGCCAGCAGTTTGGCGGCTACAGGTCAGCCCCAGCATTTT. Full variable domain (rest looked up from reference TRBV28 and TRBJ1-5): DVKVTQSSRYLVKRTGEKVFLECVQDMDHENMFWYRQDPGLGLRLIYFSYDVKMKEKGDIPEGYSVSREKKERFSLILESASTNQTSMYLCASSLAATGQPQHFGDGTRLSIL.

This clonotype was detected many times. The rearrangement links TRBV20-1 to TRBJ1-1; the D gene is possibly TRBD1 (5 bases). The CDR3 consists of 15 residues. The V gene lost 5 bases and the J gene lost 0 bases, with 16 bases spanning the gap. CDR1 DFQATT and CDR2 SNEGSKA come from the germline V gene (reference sequence). CDR3 DNA: TGCAGTGCTCAGGGTAAGACTGGGGTGAACACTGAAGCTTTCTTT. It translates to CSAQGKTGVNTEAFF.

V and J are TRBV13 and TRBJ2-1, with 12 bases fitting TRBD2. The CDR3 is made up of 16 amino acids. Trimming cost V 4 bases and J 12 bases; bases outside gene matches: 13. Per the germline V gene, CDR1 is PRHDT and CDR2 is FYEKMQ (reference sequence). The CDR3 bases are TGTGCCAGCAGCTCGTCCGGGACTAGCGGGCGGGGTGGGCAGTTCTTC. Translated, it gives CASSSSGTSGRGGQFF.

This clonotype was observed many times. The chain is built from TRBV18 and TRBJ2-3, with D uncertain. V was clipped by 8 bases and J by 5 bases, with 8 bases between them. Germline V gives CDR1 KGHSH, CDR2 LQKENI. The CDR3 runs 11 residues. The CDR3: CASREKDTQYF. Written as DNA, the CDR3 is TGTGCCAGCAGGGAAAAAGATACGCAGTATTTT.

This clonotype was found many times. The chain employs TRBV15 and TRBJ2-7, with TRBD1 matching 8 bases. The V and J ends lost 4 bases and 3 bases, in that order; junction bases with no gene match: 5. CDR3 size: 14 residues. Germline-derived CDR1 and CDR2 are LNHNV and YYDKDF (reference sequence). CDR3 residues: CATSKGGQGYEQYF. The CDR3 DNA sequence: TGTGCCACCAGCAAGGGAGGACAGGGCTACGAGCAGTACTTC.

The genes are TRBV3-1 and TRBJ2-5; D is tentatively TRBD1 or TRBD2 (6 bases each). Germline lookup yields CDR1 LGHDT and CDR2 YNNKEL (reference sequence). The CDR3 is 13 residues long. V was cut by 6 bases and J by 5 bases, with 13 bases left in between. CDR3 loop: CASRYREEETQYF. The CDR3 DNA is TGTGCCAGCAGGTACAGGGAGGAGGAGACCCAGTACTTC.

Only a few counts were recorded for this clonotype. The rearrangement uses TRBV18 and TRBJ2-6; 7 nucleotides align to TRBD1. CDR1 and CDR2 (germline): KGHSH, LQKENI. This CDR3 has 17 amino acids. V trimming: 1 base; J trimming: 1 base; junction bases outside the gene matches: 4. CDR3 DNA: TGTGCCAGCTCACCACAGGGGGCTGGGTCTGGGGCCAACGTCCTGACTTTC. Its translation: CASSPQGAGSGANVLTF. Drawing the rest from reference TRBV18 and TRBJ2-6, the complete variable domain is NAGVMQNPRHLVRRRGQEARLRCSPMKGHSHVYWYRQLPEEGLKFMVYLQKENIIDESGMPKERFSAEFPKEGPSILRIQQVVRGDSAAYFCASSPQGAGSGANVLTFGAGSRLTVL.

The rearrangement joins TRBV30 to TRBJ1-2, with 7 positions matching TRBD1. Germline V gene lookup returns CDR1 GTSNPN and CDR2 SVGIG (reference sequence). The length of the CDR3 is 15 residues. V lost 0 bases, J lost 5 bases, and 9 bases stayed unmatched. The CDR3, as DNA: TGTGCCTGGAGTGTATCGGGTAGGGGGCCATATGGCTACACCTTC. It codes for CAWSVSGRGPYGYTF.

The genes are TRBV6-1 and TRBJ1-6, with TRBD1 matching 8 bases. The V gene's germline CDR1 is MNHNS and CDR2 SASEGT. The CDR3 has 18 residues. The ends lost 6 bases at V and 7 bases at J; junction bases unmatched: 17. CDR3 protein: CASSFRQGKLIWNSPLHF. The CDR3 bases are TGTGCCAGCAGCTTCCGACAGGGGAAGTTGATATGGAATTCACCCCTCCACTTT.

The rearrangement joins TRBV5-1 to TRBJ1-2; TRBD1 matches at 7 bases. In germline, CDR1 is SGHRS, CDR2 YFSETQ. The CDR3 spans 15 residues. Trimming at V came to 4 bases and at J to 3 bases, leaving 9 bases not matched to a gene. The CDR3 reads CASSTVEGADYGYTF. The CDR3 nucleotides read TGCGCCAGCAGCACCGTCGAGGGGGCAGACTATGGCTACACCTTC.

Many counts were recorded for this clonotype. This chain links TRBV7-2 with TRBJ1-4, with D possibly matching TRBD1 (5 bases). This CDR3 has 15 residues. The germline gives CDR1 SGHTA, CDR2 FQGNSA. Trimming took off 3 bases at V and 5 bases at J, with 13 bases between the two ends. The CDR3 coding sequence is TGTGCCAGCAGCTTTTACGCCGGGGGGAATGAAAAACTGTTTTTT. Translating gives CASSFYAGGNEKLFF.

This clonotype was recorded at least ten times. This chain uses TRBV2 with TRBJ1-6, with TRBD1 as a possible D gene (5 bases). V lost 5 bases and J lost 7, with 15 bases in between. The CDR3 consists of 15 residues. Germline-derived CDR1 and CDR2 are SNHLY and FYNNEI. This CDR3 is CASSQDGTANSPLHF. The CDR3 bases are TGTGCCAGCAGTCAAGACGGGACGGCGAATTCACCCCTCCACTTT.

This sequence joins TRBV28 and TRBJ2-3; 7 bases match TRBD2. The J segment lost 3 bases and the V segment lost 5 bases, leaving 11 bases of the junction unmatched. Germline V gives CDR1 MDHEN, CDR2 SYDVKM. The CDR3 is 16 amino acids. The CDR3 spells CASSPASDGGTDTQYF. The CDR3 DNA is TGTGCCAGCAGTCCCGCGTCGGACGGGGGGACAGATACGCAGTATTTT.

This clonotype was seen many times. The V gene is TRBV12-3 or TRBV12-4, the J gene TRBJ2-3; weak D call: TRBD1 (6 bases). Trimming took off 5 bases at V and 1 base at J, with 13 bases between the two ends. CDR3 length: 15 residues. The CDR3 nucleotides read TGTGCCAGCAGTGAAACAGGGAAGGGCACAGATACGCAGTATTTT. Its protein is CASSETGKGTDTQYF.

V gene TRBV27 combines with J gene TRBJ1-1; D is uncertain. The CDR3 has 15 amino acids. CDR1 and CDR2 (germline): MNHEY, SMNVEV (reference sequence). Trimming took off 0 bases at V and 2 bases at J, with 10 bases between the two ends. The CDR3 DNA follows: TGTGCCAGCAGTTTATCTGTCAATTCAAACACTGAAGCTTTCTTT. Amino acid sequence: CASSLSVNSNTEAFF.

This clonotype was counted at least ten times. V gene TRBV27 combines with J gene TRBJ1-5; perhaps TRBD1 as D (5 bases). Looked up from germline, CDR1 is MNHEY and CDR2 is SMNVEV (reference sequence). Trimming took off 0 bases at V and 5 bases at J, with 5 bases between the two ends. The CDR3 is 13 amino acids. CDR3 sequence reads: CASSLSTDQPQHF. The CDR3 nucleotides read TGTGCCAGCAGTTTATCGACAGATCAGCCCCAGCATTTT.

This chain joins TRBV29-1 and TRBJ1-1; the D is unclear. This CDR3 spans 12 amino acids. Germline V gives CDR1 SQVTM, CDR2 ANQGSEA. V lost 4 bases and J lost 1, with 7 bases in between. CDR3 residues: CSVVRGNTEAFF. The CDR3 DNA follows: TGCAGCGTTGTTCGGGGGAACACTGAAGCTTTCTTT.

This clonotype came up a few times. V and J are TRBV20-1 and TRBJ2-7; TRBD1 agrees at 9 bases. CDR1 is DFQATT, CDR2 SNEGSKA, per germline (reference sequence). This CDR3 comprises 12 residues. With 3 bases clipped from V and 7 bases from J, the junction kept 4 bases outside the gene matches. CDR3 loop: CSASGGTGEQYF. For the CDR3, the DNA is TGCAGTGCTAGTGGTGGGACAGGGGAGCAGTACTTC.

On this clonotype: A much larger clone lies one base from this, so it may be a read error. The CDR3 carries no conserved terminal phenylalanine or tryptophan, so it likely arises from a read error. The V and J genes are TRBV7-2 and TRBJ2-1, with 11 bases aligning to TRBD2. CDR3 size: 15 residues. Trimming at V came to 5 bases and at J to 9 bases, leaving 9 bases not matched to a gene. The germline gives CDR1 SGHTA, CDR2 FQGNSA. The CDR3 sequence is CASSLVASGGFEQFL. In DNA, the CDR3 is TGTGCCAGCAGCCTAGTGGCTAGCGGGGGGTTTGAGCAGTTCCTC.

The table lists this clonotype with many counts. The V call is TRBV6-7, the J call TRBJ2-5; the D is unclear. TRBV6-7 is classed as an ORF, of uncertain function. V was pared by 6 bases and J by 0 bases, with 11 bases between. The CDR3 loop spans 14 amino acids. The CDR3 spells CASRRVTDQETQYF. CDR3 coding DNA: TGTGCCAGCAGACGCGTAACAGACCAAGAGACCCAGTACTTC.

At least ten counts were recorded for this clonotype. V usage is TRBV7-9 and J usage is TRBJ1-4; D uncertain. This CDR3 has 16 amino acids. V was pared by 3 bases and J by 0 bases, with 11 bases between. The germline V gene has CDR1 SEHNR and CDR2 FQNEAQ (reference sequence). The CDR3 bases are TGTGCCAGCAGCTTTGGAGATAGAGCAACTAATGAAAAACTGTTTTTT. This translates into CASSFGDRATNEKLFF. The complete variable domain, with remaining parts taken from reference TRBV7-9 and TRBJ1-4, reads DTGVSQNPRHKITKRGQNVTFRCDPISEHNRLYWYRQTLGQGPEFLTYFQNEAQLEKSRLLSDRFSAERPKGSFSTLEIQRTEQGDSAMYLCASSFGDRATNEKLFFGSGTQLSVL.

This clonotype was recorded a few times. The J gene is TRBJ1-3, the V gene TRBV5-1; a possible D gene is TRBD1 (5 bases). Germline CDR1 is SGHRS and CDR2 is YFSETQ. The CDR3 has 13 amino acids. V lost 2 bases to trimming and J lost 3 bases, with 6 bases between them. The DNA for the CDR3 is TGCGCCAGCAGCTTCCAGGGTGGAAACACCATATATTTT. Its protein is CASSFQGGNTIYF.

This clonotype was detected only a few times. J is TRBJ2-7 and V is TRBV2; TRBD1 might be the D (6 bases). Germline V gene sequence: CDR1 SNHLY, CDR2 FYNNEI. This CDR3 is built from 17 residues. Trimming stripped 1 base from V and 0 bases from J, with 16 bases between. The CDR3 here is CASSEDPTGKNSYEQYF. CDR3 nucleotides: TGTGCCAGCAGTGAAGACCCGACAGGAAAAAACTCCTACGAGCAGTACTTC.

The V and J genes are TRBV30 and TRBJ2-1; D gene unclear. The V gene lost 0 bases and the J gene lost 7 bases, with 10 bases spanning the gap. CDR3 length: 13 amino acids. Germline V gene data show CDR1 as GTSNPN and CDR2 as SVGIG (reference sequence). The CDR3, as DNA: TGTGCCTGGAGTGTTAACGTCAAGAATGAGCAGTTCTTC. Translated: CAWSVNVKNEQFF.

This clonotype was detected ten times or more. In DNA form, the CDR3 reads TGCGCCAGCAGCCCCTGGCCCGAAGGGGCCTCCACAGATACGCAGTATTTT. Its protein is CASSPWPEGASTDTQYF. This chain connects TRBV5-1 to TRBJ2-3, with D maybe TRBD1 (5 bases). From germline, CDR1 is SGHRS and CDR2 YFSETQ. V was trimmed by 4 bases and J by 2 bases, leaving 20 bases between them. The CDR3 runs 17 residues.

Many counts were recorded for this clonotype. This chain joins TRBV5-1 and TRBJ2-1; 10 bases map to TRBD2. Germline V gives CDR1 SGHRS, CDR2 YFSETQ. J gave up 8 bases and V 0 bases, and 5 bases lay outside the gene matches. This CDR3 has 15 amino acids. The CDR3 region is CASSLAERGGHEQFF. The DNA for the CDR3 is TGCGCCAGCAGCTTGGCCGAGCGGGGGGGCCATGAGCAGTTCTTC.

The genes are TRBV4-1 and TRBJ2-1, with D possibly called TRBD1 or TRBD2 (5 bases each). V was cut by 3 bases and J by 8 bases, with 14 bases left in between. Germline assignment: CDR1 MGHRA and CDR2 YSYEKL. CDR3 size: 14 residues. CDR3 protein: CASSHLWGWDEQFF. The CDR3 DNA sequence: TGCGCCAGCAGCCACTTATGGGGGTGGGATGAGCAGTTCTTC.

This clonotype was detected many times. V is TRBV20-1 and J is TRBJ2-5; the match to TRBD1 covers 7 bases. The CDR3 has 15 residues. Germline CDR1 reads DFQATT; CDR2 reads SNEGSKA (reference sequence). J was trimmed by 2 bases and V by 6 bases; bases with no gene match: 12. CDR3 sequence reads: CSANSPTGPQETQYF. The DNA of the CDR3 is TGCAGTGCCAACTCTCCGACAGGGCCACAAGAGACCCAGTACTTC.